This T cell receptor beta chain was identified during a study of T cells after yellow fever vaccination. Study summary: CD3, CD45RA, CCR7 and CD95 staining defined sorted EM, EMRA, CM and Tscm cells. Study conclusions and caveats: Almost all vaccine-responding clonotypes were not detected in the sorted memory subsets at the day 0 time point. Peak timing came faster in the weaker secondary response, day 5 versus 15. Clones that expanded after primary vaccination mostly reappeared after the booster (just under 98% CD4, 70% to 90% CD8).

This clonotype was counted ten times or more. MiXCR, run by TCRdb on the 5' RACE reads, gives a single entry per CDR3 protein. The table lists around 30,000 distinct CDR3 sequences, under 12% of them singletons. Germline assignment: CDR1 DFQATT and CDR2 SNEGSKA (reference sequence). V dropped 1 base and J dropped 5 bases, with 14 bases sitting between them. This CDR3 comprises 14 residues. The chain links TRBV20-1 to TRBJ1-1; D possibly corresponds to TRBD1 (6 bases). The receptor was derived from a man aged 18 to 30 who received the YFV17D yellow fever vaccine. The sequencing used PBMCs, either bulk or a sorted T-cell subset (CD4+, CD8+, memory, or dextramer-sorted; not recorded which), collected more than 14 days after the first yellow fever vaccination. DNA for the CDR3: TGCAGTGCTAGAGGTATTCAGGGGAGGACTGAAGCTTTCTTT. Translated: CSARGIQGRTEAFF.